The T cell receptor beta chain under discussion was sequenced for a study of CD8 T cells in ankylosing spondylitis. Details on this clonotype: Its antigen is currently unknown.

V was clipped by 1 base and J by 6 bases, with 6 bases between them. The CDR3 is made up of 12 amino acids. CDR1 and CDR2 from the germline V gene are SQVTM and ANQGSEA. Making the TCR beta libraries involved quantitative 5'-RACE with molecular barcodes. In TCRdb, the 5' RACE reads were re-called with MiXCR into one record per CDR3 protein. Here the sample spans around 440,000 distinct CDR3 sequences, more than 15% being singletons. Whole-study results and caveats: The study identified a TCR beta motif of about eight highly homologous variants that appeared characteristic of ankylosing spondylitis blood.

The clonotype originates from a male donor with ankylosing spondylitis. V usage is TRBV29-1 and J usage is TRBJ2-2; no reliable D call. The sequenced material came from blood, either unsorted or a sorted T cell fraction (not recorded which). CDR3 loop: CSVEVGPGELFF. CDR3 DNA sequence: TGCAGCGTTGAAGTAGGGCCCGGGGAGCTGTTTTTT.